This TCR beta chain comes out of a study of early stage breast cancer tumors. Generated by immunoSEQ multiplex PCR, the TCRdb table keeps only in-frame clones and is missing some. The repertoire includes 23,000 or so clones, roughly two thirds of them detected once, and over 9.5% sits in the top ten. The study, taken as a whole, reports: Enriched TCRB sequences shared across patients were mostly commonly generated sequences.

The germline V gene has CDR1 LNHDA and CDR2 SQIVND (reference sequence). The ends lost 5 bases at V and 4 bases at J; junction bases unmatched: 12. This CDR3 comprises 19 residues. A remark on this clone: Antigen: not known.

This TCR was recovered from a person between 55 and 69 years old with breast cancer. This chain joins TRBV19 and TRBJ2-6; 12 bases are a match to TRBD1. Specimen: breast tumor tissue. CDR3 coding DNA: TGTGCCAGTAGTGTACCTCCCGGGACAGGGGGCGCCGGGGCCAACGTCCTGACTTTC. It specifies CASSVPPGTGGAGANVLTF.